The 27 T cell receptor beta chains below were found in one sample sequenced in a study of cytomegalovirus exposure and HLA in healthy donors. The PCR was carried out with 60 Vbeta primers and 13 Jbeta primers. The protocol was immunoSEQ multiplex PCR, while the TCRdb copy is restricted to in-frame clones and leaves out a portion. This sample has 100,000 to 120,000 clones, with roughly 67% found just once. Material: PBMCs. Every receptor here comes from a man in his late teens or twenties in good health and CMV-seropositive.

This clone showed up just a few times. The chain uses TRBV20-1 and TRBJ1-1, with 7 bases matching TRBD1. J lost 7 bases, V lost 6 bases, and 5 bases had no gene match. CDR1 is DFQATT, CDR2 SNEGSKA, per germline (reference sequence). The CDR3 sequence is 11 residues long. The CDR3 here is CSARGPLEAFF. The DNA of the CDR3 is TGCAGTGCGAGGGGGCCCCTTGAAGCTTTCTTT.

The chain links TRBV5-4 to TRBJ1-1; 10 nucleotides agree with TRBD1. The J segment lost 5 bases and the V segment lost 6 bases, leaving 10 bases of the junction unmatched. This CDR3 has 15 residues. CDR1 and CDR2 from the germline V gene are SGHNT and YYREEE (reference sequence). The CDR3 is CASTKPDRGGTEAFF. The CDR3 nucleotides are TGTGCCAGCACAAAACCGGACAGGGGGGGAACTGAAGCTTTCTTT. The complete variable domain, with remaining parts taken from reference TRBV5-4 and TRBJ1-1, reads ETGVTQSPTHLIKTRGQQVTLRCSSQSGHNTVSWYQQALGQGPQFIFQYYREEENGRGNFPPRFSGLQFPNYSSELNVNALELDDSALYLCASTKPDRGGTEAFFGQGTRLTVV.

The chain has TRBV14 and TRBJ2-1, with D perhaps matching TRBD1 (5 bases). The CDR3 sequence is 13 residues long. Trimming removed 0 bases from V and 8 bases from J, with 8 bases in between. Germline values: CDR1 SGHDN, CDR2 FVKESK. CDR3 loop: CASSQDPGYEQFF. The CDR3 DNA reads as TGTGCCAGCAGCCAAGACCCAGGGTATGAGCAGTTCTTC.

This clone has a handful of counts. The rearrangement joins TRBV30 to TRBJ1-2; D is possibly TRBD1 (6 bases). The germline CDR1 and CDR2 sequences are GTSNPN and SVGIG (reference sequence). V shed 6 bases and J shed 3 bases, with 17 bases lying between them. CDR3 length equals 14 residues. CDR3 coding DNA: TGTGCCTGTGAAGGGGGAATGAATTACTATGGCTACACCTTC. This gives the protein CACEGGMNYYGYTF. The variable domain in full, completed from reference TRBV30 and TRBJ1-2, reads SQTIHQWPATLVQPVGSPLSLECTVEGTSNPNLYWYRQAAGRGLQLLFYSVGIGQISSEVPQNLSASRPQDRQFILSSKKLLLSDSGFYLCACEGGMNYYGYTFGSGTRLTVV.

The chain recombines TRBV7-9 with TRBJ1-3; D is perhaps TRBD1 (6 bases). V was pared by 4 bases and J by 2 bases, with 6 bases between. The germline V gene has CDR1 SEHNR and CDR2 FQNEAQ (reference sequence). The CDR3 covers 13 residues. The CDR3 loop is CASSWTAGNTIYF. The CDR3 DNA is TGTGCCAGCAGCTGGACAGCTGGAAACACCATATATTTT.

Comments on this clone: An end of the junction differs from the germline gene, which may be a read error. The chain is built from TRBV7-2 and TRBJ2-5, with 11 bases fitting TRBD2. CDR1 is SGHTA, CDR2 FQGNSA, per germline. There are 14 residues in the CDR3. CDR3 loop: CASSVAGGPETQYF. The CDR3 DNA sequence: TGTGCCAGCAGCGTAGCGGGGGGGCCAGAGACCCAGTACTTC.

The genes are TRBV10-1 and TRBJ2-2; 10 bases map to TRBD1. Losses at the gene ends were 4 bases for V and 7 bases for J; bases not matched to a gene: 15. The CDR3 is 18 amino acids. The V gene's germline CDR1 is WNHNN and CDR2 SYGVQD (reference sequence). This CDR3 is CASSALLGGTGDDGELFF. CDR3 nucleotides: TGCGCCAGCAGTGCACTTCTGGGCGGGACAGGGGATGACGGGGAGCTGTTTTTT.

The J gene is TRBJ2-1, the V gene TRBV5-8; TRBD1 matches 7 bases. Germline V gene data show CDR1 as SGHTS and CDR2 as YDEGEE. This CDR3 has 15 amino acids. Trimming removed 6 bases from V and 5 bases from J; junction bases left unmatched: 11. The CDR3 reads CASNPNGQVHNEQFF. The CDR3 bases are TGTGCCAGCAACCCTAACGGACAGGTCCACAATGAGCAGTTCTTC.

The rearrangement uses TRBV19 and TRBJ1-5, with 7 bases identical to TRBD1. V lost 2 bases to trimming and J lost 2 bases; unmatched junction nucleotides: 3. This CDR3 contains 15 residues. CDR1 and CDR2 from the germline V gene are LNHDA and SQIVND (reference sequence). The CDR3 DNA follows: TGTGCCAGTAGTATATTTGACAGGGGCAATCAGCCCCAGCATTTT. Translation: CASSIFDRGNQPQHF.

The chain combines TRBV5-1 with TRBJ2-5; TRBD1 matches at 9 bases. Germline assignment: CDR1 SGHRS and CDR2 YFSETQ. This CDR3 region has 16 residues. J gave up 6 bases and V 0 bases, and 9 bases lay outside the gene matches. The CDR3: CASSLETGGGGQTQYF. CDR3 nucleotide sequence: TGCGCCAGCAGCTTGGAGACAGGGGGTGGTGGGCAGACCCAGTACTTC.

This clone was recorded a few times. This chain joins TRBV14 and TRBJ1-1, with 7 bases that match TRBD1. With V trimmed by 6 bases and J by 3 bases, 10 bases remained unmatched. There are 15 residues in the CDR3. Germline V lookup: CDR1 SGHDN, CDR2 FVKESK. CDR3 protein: CASSRGGTAYTEAFF. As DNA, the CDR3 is TGTGCCAGCAGTCGCGGGGGGACAGCATACACTGAAGCTTTCTTT.

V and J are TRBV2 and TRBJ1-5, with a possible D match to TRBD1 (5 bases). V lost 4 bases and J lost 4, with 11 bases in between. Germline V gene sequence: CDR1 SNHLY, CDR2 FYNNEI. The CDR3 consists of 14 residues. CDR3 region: CASSVQGQNQPQHF. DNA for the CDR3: TGTGCCAGCAGTGTTCAGGGCCAGAATCAGCCCCAGCATTTT.

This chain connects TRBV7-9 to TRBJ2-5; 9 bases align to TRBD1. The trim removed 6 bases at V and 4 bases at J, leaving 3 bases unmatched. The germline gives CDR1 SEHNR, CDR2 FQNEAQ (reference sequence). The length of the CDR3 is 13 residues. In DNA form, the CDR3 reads TGTGCCAGCAGTAAGGACAGGGGAGAGACCCAGTACTTC. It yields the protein CASSKDRGETQYF.

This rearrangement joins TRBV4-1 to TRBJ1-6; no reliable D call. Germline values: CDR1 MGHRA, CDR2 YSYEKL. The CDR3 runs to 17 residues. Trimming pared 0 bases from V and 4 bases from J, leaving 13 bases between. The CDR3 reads CASSQEPSALYNSPLHF. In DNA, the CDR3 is TGCGCCAGCAGCCAAGAGCCCAGCGCCTTATATAATTCACCCCTCCACTTT.

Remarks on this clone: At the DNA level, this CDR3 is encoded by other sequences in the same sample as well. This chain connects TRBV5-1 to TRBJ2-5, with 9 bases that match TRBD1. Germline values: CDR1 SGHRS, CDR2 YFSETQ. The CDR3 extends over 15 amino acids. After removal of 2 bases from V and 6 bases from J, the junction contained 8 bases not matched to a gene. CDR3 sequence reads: CASSFTGGLEKTQYF. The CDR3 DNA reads TGCGCCAGCAGCTTTACAGGGGGCCTTGAGAAGACCCAGTACTTC. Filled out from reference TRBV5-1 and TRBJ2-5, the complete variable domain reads KAGVTQTPRYLIKTRGQQVTLSCSPISGHRSVSWYQQTPGQGLQFLFEYFSETQRNKGNFPGRFSGRQFSNSRSEMNVSTLELGDSALYLCASSFTGGLEKTQYFGPGTRLLVL.

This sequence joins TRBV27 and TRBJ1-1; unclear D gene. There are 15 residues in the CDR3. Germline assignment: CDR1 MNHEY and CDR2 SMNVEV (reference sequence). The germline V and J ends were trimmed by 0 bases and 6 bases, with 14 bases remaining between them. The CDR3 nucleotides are TGTGCCAGCAGTTTATCATTTTCCGGTTTAGCTGAAGCTTTCTTT. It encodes CASSLSFSGLAEAFF.

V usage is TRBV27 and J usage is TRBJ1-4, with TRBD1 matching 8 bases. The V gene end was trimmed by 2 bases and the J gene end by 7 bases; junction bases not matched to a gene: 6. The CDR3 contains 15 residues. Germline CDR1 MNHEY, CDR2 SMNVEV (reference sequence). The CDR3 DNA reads TGTGCCAGCAGTTTAGGGGACAGGCTAGGTGAAAAACTGTTTTTT. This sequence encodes CASSLGDRLGEKLFF.

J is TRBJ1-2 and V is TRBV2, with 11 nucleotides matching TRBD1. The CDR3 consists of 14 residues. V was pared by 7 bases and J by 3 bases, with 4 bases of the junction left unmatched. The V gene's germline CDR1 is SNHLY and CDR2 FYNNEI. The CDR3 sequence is CASNRDRGDYGYTF. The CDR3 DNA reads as TGTGCCAGCAACCGGGACAGGGGGGACTATGGCTACACCTTC.

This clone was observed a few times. The CDR3 loop reads CASSPPGGTYNEQFF. As DNA, the CDR3 is TGTGCCAGCAGCCCCCCGGGAGGCACTTACAATGAGCAGTTCTTC. The chain carries TRBV5-6 and TRBJ2-1; TRBD2 matches at 7 bases. In germline, CDR1 is SGHDT, CDR2 YYEEEE. V dropped 4 bases and J dropped 4; count of bases not matched to a gene: 8. CDR3 length: 15 residues.

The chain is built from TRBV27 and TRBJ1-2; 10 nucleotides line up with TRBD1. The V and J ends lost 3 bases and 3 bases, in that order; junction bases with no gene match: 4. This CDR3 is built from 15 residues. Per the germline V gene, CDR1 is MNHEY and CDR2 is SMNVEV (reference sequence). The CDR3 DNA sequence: TGTGCCAGCAGTTTCCGACAGGGGGCTTACTATGGCTACACCTTC. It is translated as CASSFRQGAYYGYTF.

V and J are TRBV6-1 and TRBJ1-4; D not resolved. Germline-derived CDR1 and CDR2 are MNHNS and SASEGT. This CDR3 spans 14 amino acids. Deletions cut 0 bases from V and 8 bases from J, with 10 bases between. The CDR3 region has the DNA TGTGCCAGCAGTGAAGCCCAGGAGGAAGAAAAACTGTTTTTT. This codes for CASSEAQEEEKLFF.

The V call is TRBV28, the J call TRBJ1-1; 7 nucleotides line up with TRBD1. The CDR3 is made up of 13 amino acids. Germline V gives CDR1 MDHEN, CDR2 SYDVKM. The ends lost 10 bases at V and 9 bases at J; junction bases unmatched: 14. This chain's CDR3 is CATQLGGGGKAFF. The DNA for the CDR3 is TGTGCCACACAACTCGGAGGGGGCGGGAAAGCTTTCTTT.

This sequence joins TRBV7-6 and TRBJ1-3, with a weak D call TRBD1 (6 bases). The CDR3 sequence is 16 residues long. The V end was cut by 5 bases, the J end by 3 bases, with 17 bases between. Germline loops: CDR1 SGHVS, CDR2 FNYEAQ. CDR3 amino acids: CASSLTRGADGNTIYF. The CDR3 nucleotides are TGTGCCAGCAGCCTAACCCGGGGGGCTGATGGAAACACCATATATTTT.

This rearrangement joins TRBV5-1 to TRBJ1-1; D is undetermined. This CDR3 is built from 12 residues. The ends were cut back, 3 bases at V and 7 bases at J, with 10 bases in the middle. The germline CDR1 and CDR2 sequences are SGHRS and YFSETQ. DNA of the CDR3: TGCGCCAGCAGCTGGACCGGGAGTGAAGCTTTCTTT. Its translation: CASSWTGSEAFF.

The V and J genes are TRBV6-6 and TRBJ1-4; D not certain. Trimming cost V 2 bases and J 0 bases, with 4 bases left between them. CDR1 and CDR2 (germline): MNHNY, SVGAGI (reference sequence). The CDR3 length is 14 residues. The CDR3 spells CASSYGPTNEKLFF. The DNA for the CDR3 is TGTGCCAGCAGTTACGGGCCAACTAATGAAAAACTGTTTTTT.

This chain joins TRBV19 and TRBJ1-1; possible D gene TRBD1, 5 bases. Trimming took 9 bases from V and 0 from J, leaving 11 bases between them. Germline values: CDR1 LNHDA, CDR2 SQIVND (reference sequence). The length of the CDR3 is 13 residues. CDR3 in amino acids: CASGHRMNTEAFF. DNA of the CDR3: TGTGCCAGCGGACATCGCATGAACACTGAAGCTTTCTTT.

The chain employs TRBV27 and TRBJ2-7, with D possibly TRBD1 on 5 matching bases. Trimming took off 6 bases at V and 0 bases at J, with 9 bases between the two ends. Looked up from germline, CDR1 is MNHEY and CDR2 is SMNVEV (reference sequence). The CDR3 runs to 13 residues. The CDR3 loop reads CASSQTASYEQYF. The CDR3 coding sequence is TGTGCCAGCAGCCAGACAGCCTCCTACGAGCAGTACTTC.